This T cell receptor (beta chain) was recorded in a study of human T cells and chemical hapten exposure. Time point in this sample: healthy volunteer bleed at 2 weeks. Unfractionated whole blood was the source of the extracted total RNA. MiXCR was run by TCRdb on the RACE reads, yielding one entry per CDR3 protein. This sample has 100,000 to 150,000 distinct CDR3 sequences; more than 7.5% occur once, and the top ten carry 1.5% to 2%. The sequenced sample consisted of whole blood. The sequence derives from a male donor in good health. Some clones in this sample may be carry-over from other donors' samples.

Here the CDR3 DNA reads TGTGCCAGCAGCTTGGGGGGGAGGCGTTCCACAGATACGCAGTATTTT. As protein: CASSLGGRRSTDTQYF. V gene TRBV5-6 combines with J gene TRBJ2-3, with D possibly matching TRBD2 (6 bases). In germline, CDR1 is SGHDT, CDR2 YYEEEE. Trimming removed 0 bases at V and 2 bases at J, with 13 bases between. The CDR3 loop spans 16 amino acids.